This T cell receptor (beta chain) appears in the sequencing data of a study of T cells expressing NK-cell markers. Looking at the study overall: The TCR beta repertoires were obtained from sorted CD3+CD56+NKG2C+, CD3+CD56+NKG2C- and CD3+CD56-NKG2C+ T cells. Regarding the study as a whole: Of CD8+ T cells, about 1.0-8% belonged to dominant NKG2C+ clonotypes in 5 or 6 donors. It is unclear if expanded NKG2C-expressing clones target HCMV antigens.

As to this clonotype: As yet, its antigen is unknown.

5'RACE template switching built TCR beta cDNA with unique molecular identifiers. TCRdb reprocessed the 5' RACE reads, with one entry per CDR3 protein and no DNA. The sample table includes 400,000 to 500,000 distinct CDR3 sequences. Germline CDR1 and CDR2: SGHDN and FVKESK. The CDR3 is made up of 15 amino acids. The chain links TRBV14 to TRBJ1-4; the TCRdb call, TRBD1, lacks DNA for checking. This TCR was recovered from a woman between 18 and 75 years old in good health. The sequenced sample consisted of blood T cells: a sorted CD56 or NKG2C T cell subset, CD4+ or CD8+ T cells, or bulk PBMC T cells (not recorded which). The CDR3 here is CASSQDRTGAGKLFF.